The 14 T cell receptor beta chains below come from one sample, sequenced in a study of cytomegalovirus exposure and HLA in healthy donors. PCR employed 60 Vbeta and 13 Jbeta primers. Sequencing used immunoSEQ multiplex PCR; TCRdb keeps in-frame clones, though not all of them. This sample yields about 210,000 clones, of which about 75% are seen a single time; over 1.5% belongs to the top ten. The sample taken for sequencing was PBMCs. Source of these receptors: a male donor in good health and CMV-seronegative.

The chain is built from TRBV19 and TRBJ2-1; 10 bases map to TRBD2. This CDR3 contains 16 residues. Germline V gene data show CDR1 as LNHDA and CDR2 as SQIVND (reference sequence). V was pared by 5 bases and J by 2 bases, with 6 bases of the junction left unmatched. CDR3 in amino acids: CASSPPLAGPYNEQFF. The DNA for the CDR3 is TGTGCCAGTAGTCCTCCACTAGCGGGACCCTACAATGAGCAGTTCTTC.

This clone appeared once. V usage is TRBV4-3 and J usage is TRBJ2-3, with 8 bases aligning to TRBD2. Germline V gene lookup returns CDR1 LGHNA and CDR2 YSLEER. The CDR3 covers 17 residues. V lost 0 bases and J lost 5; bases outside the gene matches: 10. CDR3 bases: TGCGCCAGCAGCCAAGAGAAAAGCGGGAGTTTTGGAGATACGCAGTATTTT. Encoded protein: CASSQEKSGSFGDTQYF.

In DNA form, the CDR3 reads TGTGCCAGCAGCCCGGATGGGAGGGGGAATGAAAAACTGTTTTTT. Translated, it gives CASSPDGRGNEKLFF. This rearrangement joins TRBV5-5 to TRBJ1-4; tentative D call: TRBD1 (6 bases). The CDR3 spans 15 residues. V gave up 4 bases and J gave up 5 bases, with 15 bases separating them. Germline V lookup: CDR1 SGHKS, CDR2 YYEKEE (reference sequence).

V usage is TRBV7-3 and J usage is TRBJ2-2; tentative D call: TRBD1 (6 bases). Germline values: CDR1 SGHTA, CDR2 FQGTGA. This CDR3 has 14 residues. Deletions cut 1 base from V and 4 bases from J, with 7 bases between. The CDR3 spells CASSLRDTTGELFF. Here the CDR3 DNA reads TGTGCCAGCAGCTTAAGGGACACCACCGGGGAGCTGTTTTTT. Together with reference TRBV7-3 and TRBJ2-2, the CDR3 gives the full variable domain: GAGVSQTPSNKVTEKGKYVELRCDPISGHTALYWYRQSLGQGPEFLIYFQGTGAADDSGLPNDRFFAVRPEGSVSTLKIQRTERGDSAVYLCASSLRDTTGELFFGEGSRLTVL.

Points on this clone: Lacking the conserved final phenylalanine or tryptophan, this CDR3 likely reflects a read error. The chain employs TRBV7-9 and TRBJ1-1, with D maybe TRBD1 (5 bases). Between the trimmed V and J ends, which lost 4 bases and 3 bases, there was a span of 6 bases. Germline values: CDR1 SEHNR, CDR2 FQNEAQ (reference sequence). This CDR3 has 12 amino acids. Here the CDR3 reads CASSSGHTEAFL. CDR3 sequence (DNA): TGTGCCAGCAGCTCAGGGCACACTGAAGCTTTCCTT.

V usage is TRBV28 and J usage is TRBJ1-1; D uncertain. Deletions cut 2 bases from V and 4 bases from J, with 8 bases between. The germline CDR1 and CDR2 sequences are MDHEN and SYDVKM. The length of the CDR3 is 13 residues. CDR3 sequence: CASSLGLITEAFF. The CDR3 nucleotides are TGTGCCAGCAGTTTAGGGCTGATCACTGAAGCTTTCTTT.

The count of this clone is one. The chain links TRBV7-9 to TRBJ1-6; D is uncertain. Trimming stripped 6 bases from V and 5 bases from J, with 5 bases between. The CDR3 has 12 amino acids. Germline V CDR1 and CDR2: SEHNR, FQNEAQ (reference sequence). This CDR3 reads CASRIDNSPLHF. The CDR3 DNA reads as TGTGCCAGCAGGATAGATAATTCACCCCTCCACTTT. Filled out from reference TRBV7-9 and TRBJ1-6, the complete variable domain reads DTGVSQNPRHKITKRGQNVTFRCDPISEHNRLYWYRQTLGQGPEFLTYFQNEAQLEKSRLLSDRFSAERPKGSFSTLEIQRTEQGDSAMYLCASRIDNSPLHFGNGTRLTVT.

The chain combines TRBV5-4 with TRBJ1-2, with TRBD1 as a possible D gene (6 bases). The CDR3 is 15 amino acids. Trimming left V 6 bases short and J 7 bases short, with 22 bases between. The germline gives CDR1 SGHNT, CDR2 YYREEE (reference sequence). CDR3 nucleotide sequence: TGTGCCAGCACTCTCGCCCGGGGGGCGCAAGTTGGCTACACCTTC. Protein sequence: CASTLARGAQVGYTF.

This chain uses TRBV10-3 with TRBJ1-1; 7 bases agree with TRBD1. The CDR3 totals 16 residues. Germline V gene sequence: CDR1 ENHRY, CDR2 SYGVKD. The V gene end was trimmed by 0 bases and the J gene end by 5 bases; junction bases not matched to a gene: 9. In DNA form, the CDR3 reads TGTGCCATCAGTGAGTCGGGATCCCAGGGGGTGACTGAAGCTTTCTTT. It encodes CAISESGSQGVTEAFF.

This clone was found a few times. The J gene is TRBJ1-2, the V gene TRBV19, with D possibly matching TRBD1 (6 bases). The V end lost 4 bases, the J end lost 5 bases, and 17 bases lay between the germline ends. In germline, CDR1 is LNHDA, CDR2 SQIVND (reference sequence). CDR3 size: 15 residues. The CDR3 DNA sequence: TGTGCCAGTAGTAAACCGGGACAACACCCGTATGGCTACACCTTC. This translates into CASSKPGQHPYGYTF.

In DNA, the CDR3 is TGTGCCAGCAGCTCCGGACAGGACTTTAACTATGGCTACACCTTC. Protein: CASSSGQDFNYGYTF. This chain links TRBV5-4 with TRBJ1-2; 7 bases agree with TRBD1. CDR3 length: 15 amino acids. The junction had 6 bases not matched to a gene; V was cut back by 3 bases and J by 1 base. From germline, CDR1 is SGHNT and CDR2 YYREEE (reference sequence). The whole variable domain, remainder taken from reference TRBV5-4 and TRBJ1-2, is ETGVTQSPTHLIKTRGQQVTLRCSSQSGHNTVSWYQQALGQGPQFIFQYYREEENGRGNFPPRFSGLQFPNYSSELNVNALELDDSALYLCASSSGQDFNYGYTFGSGTRLTVV.

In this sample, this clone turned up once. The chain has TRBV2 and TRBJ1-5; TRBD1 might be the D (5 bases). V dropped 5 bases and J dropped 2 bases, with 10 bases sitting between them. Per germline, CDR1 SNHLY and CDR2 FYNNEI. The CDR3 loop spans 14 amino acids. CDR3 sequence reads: CASSPWGGNQPQHF. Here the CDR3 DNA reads TGTGCCAGCAGTCCTTGGGGGGGCAATCAGCCCCAGCATTTT. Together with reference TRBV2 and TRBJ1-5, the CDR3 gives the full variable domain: EPEVTQTPSHQVTQMGQEVILRCVPISNHLYFYWYRQILGQKVEFLVSFYNNEISEKSEIFDDQFSVERPDGSNFTLKIRSTKLEDSAMYFCASSPWGGNQPQHFGDGTRLSIL.

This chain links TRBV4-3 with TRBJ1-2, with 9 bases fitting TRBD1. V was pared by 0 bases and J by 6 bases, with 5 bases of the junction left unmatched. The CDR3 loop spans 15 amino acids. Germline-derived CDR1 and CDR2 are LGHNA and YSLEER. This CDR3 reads CASSQDNRGRDGYTF. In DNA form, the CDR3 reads TGCGCCAGCAGCCAAGATAACAGGGGGCGAGATGGCTACACCTTC.

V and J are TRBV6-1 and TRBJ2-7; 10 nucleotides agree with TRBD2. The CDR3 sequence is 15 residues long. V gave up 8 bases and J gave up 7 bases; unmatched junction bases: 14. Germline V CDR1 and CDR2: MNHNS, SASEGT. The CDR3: CASRILQPGLAEQYF. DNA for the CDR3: TGTGCCAGCCGAATACTCCAACCGGGACTAGCGGAGCAGTACTTC.